Presented here are 21 T cell receptor beta chains from one specimen sequenced in a study of T-cell memory formation after mild COVID-19. TCRdb re-analysed the 5' RACE reads in MiXCR, keeping a single row per CDR3 protein. There are approximately 300,000 distinct CDR3 sequences in the sample; approximately 15% occur only once, and about a fifth lies in the top ten. The specimen sequenced was PBMCs or a T cell subset sorted from them (not recorded which). The receptors come from a man aged 18-30 years who had mild COVID-19 (a few samples of this study predate the infection). Cell type and time point are not known.

The DNA for the CDR3 is TGTGCCAGCAGTCCGGGACAGGCAAACACCATATATTTT. It specifies CASSPGQANTIYF. This chain joins TRBV12-3 or TRBV12-4 and TRBJ1-3; TRBD1 aligns across 8 bases. With 5 bases clipped from V and 6 bases from J, the junction kept 3 bases outside the gene matches. This CDR3 comprises 13 residues.

This clonotype was seen a handful of times. The chain links TRBV4-1 to TRBJ2-6; possibly TRBD2 for D (6 bases). The ends were cut back, 4 bases at V and 1 base at J, with 14 bases in the middle. The CDR3 has 17 amino acids. CDR1 and CDR2 (germline): MGHRA, YSYEKL. CDR3 bases: TGCGCCAGCAGCCGGGGGGAAGGGGTGTCTGGGGCCAACGTCCTGACTTTC. Translation: CASSRGEGVSGANVLTF.

In this sample, this clonotype turned up a few times. V is TRBV30 and J is TRBJ1-2; weak D call: TRBD1 (5 bases). Trimming left V 1 base short and J 9 bases short, with 15 bases between. The CDR3 consists of 13 residues. Germline V CDR1 and CDR2: GTSNPN, SVGIG (reference sequence). The CDR3 DNA reads TGTGCCTGGAGTGCGGGGGTGTTGTCTAGCTACACCTTC. Translating gives CAWSAGVLSSYTF. The complete variable domain, with remaining parts taken from reference TRBV30 and TRBJ1-2, reads SQTIHQWPATLVQPVGSPLSLECTVEGTSNPNLYWYRQAAGRGLQLLFYSVGIGQISSEVPQNLSASRPQDRQFILSSKKLLLSDSGFYLCAWSAGVLSSYTFGSGTRLTVV.

The chain is built from TRBV5-6 and TRBJ1-5, with D tentatively TRBD1 (5 bases). This CDR3 is 13 amino acids long. Germline V gene data show CDR1 as SGHDT and CDR2 as YYEEEE. The V end lost 4 bases, the J end lost 7 bases, and 12 bases lay between the germline ends. The CDR3 reads CASSRDWDQPQHF. The CDR3 coding sequence is TGTGCCAGCAGCCGGGATTGGGACCAGCCCCAGCATTTT.

This clonotype was seen more than once but under ten times. The CDR3 region is CASSGTGYEQFF. The DNA of the CDR3 is TGTGCCAGCAGCGGAACAGGGTACGAGCAGTTCTTC. This sequence joins TRBV7-2 and TRBJ2-1; a possible D gene is TRBD1 (6 bases). Per the germline V gene, CDR1 is SGHTA and CDR2 is FQGNSA. The germline V and J ends were trimmed by 5 bases and 10 bases, with 12 bases remaining between them. The CDR3 is 12 amino acids.

Only a few counts were recorded for this clonotype. The chain recombines TRBV10-3 with TRBJ2-7, with 9 bases fitting TRBD1. The germline CDR1 and CDR2 sequences are ENHRY and SYGVKD. This CDR3 contains 14 residues. J gave up 5 bases and V 6 bases, and 8 bases lay outside the gene matches. This CDR3 is CAISPGTGSNEQYF. The CDR3 DNA sequence: TGTGCCATCAGCCCCGGGACAGGGTCTAACGAGCAGTACTTC.

The V call is TRBV7-9, the J call TRBJ1-1; D gene unclear. Trimming stripped 5 bases from V and 8 bases from J, with 18 bases between. The germline V gene encodes CDR1 SEHNR and CDR2 FQNEAQ (reference sequence). The CDR3 is 14 residues long. The CDR3 DNA reads TGTGCCAGCAGCCCGAACAGCGGAGAGTCGGAAGCTTTCTTT. Amino acid sequence: CASSPNSGESEAFF. The variable domain in full, completed from reference TRBV7-9 and TRBJ1-1, reads DTGVSQNPRHKITKRGQNVTFRCDPISEHNRLYWYRQTLGQGPEFLTYFQNEAQLEKSRLLSDRFSAERPKGSFSTLEIQRTEQGDSAMYLCASSPNSGESEAFFGQGTRLTVV.

The chain joins TRBV9 to TRBJ2-1, with D possibly matching TRBD2 (7 bases). Germline V CDR1 and CDR2: SGDLS, YYNGEE. Trimming removed 5 bases at V and 6 bases at J, with 12 bases between. The CDR3 is 13 residues long. CDR3 DNA: TGTGCCAGCAGTCGAAGGGGGGGCAATGAGCAGTTCTTC. Its translation is CASSRRGGNEQFF.

The genes are TRBV7-2 and TRBJ2-2; 14 nucleotides match TRBD2. After removal of 9 bases from V and 0 bases from J, the junction contained 3 bases not matched to a gene. Germline assignment: CDR1 SGHTA and CDR2 FQGNSA. This CDR3 comprises 16 residues. The CDR3 loop reads CASGLAGGSNTGELFF. The CDR3 nucleotides are TGTGCCAGTGGACTAGCGGGGGGATCGAACACCGGGGAGCTGTTTTTT.

This chain joins TRBV4-2 and TRBJ1-1; D not certain. Per the germline V gene, CDR1 is LGHNA and CDR2 is YNFKEQ. The CDR3 covers 12 residues. V lost 3 bases and J lost 1, with 3 bases in between. The CDR3 region has the DNA TGTGCCAGCAGCCACGAGAACACTGAAGCTTTCTTT. This encodes CASSHENTEAFF.

The chain carries TRBV5-6 and TRBJ2-7; 7 bases map to TRBD1. This CDR3 is built from 16 residues. V gave up 3 bases and J gave up 5 bases; unmatched junction bases: 14. In germline, CDR1 is SGHDT, CDR2 YYEEEE. This CDR3 is CASSSRTTGLVHEQYV. In DNA, the CDR3 is TGTGCCAGCAGCTCAAGAACGACAGGGCTAGTCCACGAGCAGTACGTC.

J is TRBJ2-7 and V is TRBV18; 10 bases fit TRBD1. The CDR3 is made up of 16 amino acids. Germline values: CDR1 KGHSH, CDR2 LQKENI. Trimming removed 4 bases from V and 3 bases from J; junction bases left unmatched: 9. As DNA, the CDR3 is TGTGCCAGCTCACGAAGTCTGGGGACAGGGGACTACGAGCAGTACTTC. This sequence encodes CASSRSLGTGDYEQYF.

This clonotype has at least ten counts. The chain combines TRBV5-1 with TRBJ2-2, with D possibly being TRBD1 (5 bases). V lost 7 bases, J lost 6 bases, and 13 bases lay in between. The CDR3 has 13 amino acids. Germline V gene sequence: CDR1 SGHRS, CDR2 YFSETQ. DNA of the CDR3: TGCGCCAGCCGTCCAGGGTCGGCCGGGGAGCTGTTTTTT. This sequence encodes CASRPGSAGELFF. Complete variable domain (other parts from reference TRBV5-1 and TRBJ2-2): KAGVTQTPRYLIKTRGQQVTLSCSPISGHRSVSWYQQTPGQGLQFLFEYFSETQRNKGNFPGRFSGRQFSNSRSEMNVSTLELGDSALYLCASRPGSAGELFFGEGSRLTVL.

J is TRBJ2-4 and V is TRBV6-5; D perhaps matches TRBD2 (7 bases). CDR1 is MNHEY and CDR2 is SVGAGI in the germline V gene. The CDR3 has 15 amino acids. V lost 6 bases and J lost 8, with 20 bases in between. CDR3 in amino acids: CASRNIGGPRDIQYF. The CDR3 coding sequence is TGTGCCAGCAGGAATATCGGGGGGCCTAGAGACATTCAGTACTTC.

This clonotype has a count of ten or more. V gene TRBV7-2 combines with J gene TRBJ2-1; D is ambiguous. The germline V and J ends were trimmed by 2 bases and 7 bases, with 3 bases remaining between them. The CDR3 runs to 11 residues. The germline V gene has CDR1 SGHTA and CDR2 FQGNSA. DNA of the CDR3: TGTGCCAGCAGCTTAATGAATGAGCAGTTCTTC. Translated: CASSLMNEQFF.

The chain uses TRBV24-1 and TRBJ1-1, with D possibly being TRBD1 (6 bases). The V end lost 3 bases, the J end lost 1 base, and 11 bases lay between the germline ends. Per germline, CDR1 KGHDR and CDR2 SFDVKD. The CDR3 covers 15 residues. The CDR3 nucleotides read TGTGCCACCAGTGATCCGACGACAGGGAACACTGAAGCTTTCTTT. It yields the protein CATSDPTTGNTEAFF.

The chain links TRBV5-4 to TRBJ1-2; TRBD1 might be the D (5 bases). V was clipped by 4 bases and J by 3 bases, with 13 bases between them. The CDR3 sequence is 14 residues long. Germline CDR1 is SGHNT and CDR2 is YYREEE (reference sequence). CDR3: CASSLNWGYYGYTF. In DNA, the CDR3 is TGTGCCAGCAGCCTGAATTGGGGCTACTATGGCTACACCTTC.

The rearrangement uses TRBV7-2 and TRBJ2-5; TRBD2 aligns across 11 bases. J gave up 10 bases and V 5 bases, and 12 bases lay outside the gene matches. The CDR3 loop spans 15 amino acids. The V gene's germline CDR1 is SGHTA and CDR2 FQGNSA. This CDR3 is CASSVSGGAREGQYF. CDR3 in DNA: TGTGCCAGCAGCGTTAGCGGGGGGGCCCGGGAGGGCCAGTACTTC.

This clonotype was recorded a few times. The chain uses TRBV6-6 and TRBJ2-5, with 8 bases lining up with TRBD2. Germline loops: CDR1 MNHNY, CDR2 SVGAGI (reference sequence). Trimming cost V 2 bases and J 5 bases; bases outside gene matches: 16. The CDR3 runs 18 residues. CDR3: CASSYVPAGAAGRETQYF. In DNA, the CDR3 is TGTGCCAGCAGTTACGTCCCAGCGGGGGCCGCGGGAAGGGAGACCCAGTACTTC.

V and J are TRBV5-1 and TRBJ2-3; perhaps D is TRBD1 or TRBD2 (6 bases each). V gave up 4 bases and J gave up 6 bases, with 15 bases separating them. The CDR3 sequence is 14 residues long. Germline loops: CDR1 SGHRS, CDR2 YFSETQ. CDR3 region: CASSIEGGHDTQYF. The CDR3 nucleotides read TGCGCCAGCAGCATTGAAGGGGGGCACGATACGCAGTATTTT.

This chain links TRBV7-2 with TRBJ2-3, with TRBD2 matching over 8 bases. With 3 bases clipped from V and 2 bases from J, the junction kept 7 bases outside the gene matches. CDR3 length: 16 residues. Germline assignment: CDR1 SGHTA and CDR2 FQGNSA. CDR3: CASSFTAGDYTDTQYF. The CDR3 bases are TGTGCCAGCAGCTTCACAGCGGGGGACTACACAGATACGCAGTATTTT.